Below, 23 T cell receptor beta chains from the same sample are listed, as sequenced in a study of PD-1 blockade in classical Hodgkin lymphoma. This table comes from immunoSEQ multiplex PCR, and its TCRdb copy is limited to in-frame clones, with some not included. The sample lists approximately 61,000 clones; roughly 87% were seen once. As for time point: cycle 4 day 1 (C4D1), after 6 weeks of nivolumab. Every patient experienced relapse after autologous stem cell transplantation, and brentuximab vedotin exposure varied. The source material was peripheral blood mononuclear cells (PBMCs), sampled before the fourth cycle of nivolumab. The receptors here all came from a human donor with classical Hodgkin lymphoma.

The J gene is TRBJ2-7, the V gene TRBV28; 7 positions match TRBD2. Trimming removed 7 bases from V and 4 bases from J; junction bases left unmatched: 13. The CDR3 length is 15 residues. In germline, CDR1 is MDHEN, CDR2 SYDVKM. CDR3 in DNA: TGTGCCAGCAACTCTCCCGGGAGGACGTTATACGAGCAGTACTTC. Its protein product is CASNSPGRTLYEQYF. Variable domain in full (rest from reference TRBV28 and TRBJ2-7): DVKVTQSSRYLVKRTGEKVFLECVQDMDHENMFWYRQDPGLGLRLIYFSYDVKMKEKGDIPEGYSVSREKKERFSLILESASTNQTSMYLCASNSPGRTLYEQYFGPGTRLTVT.

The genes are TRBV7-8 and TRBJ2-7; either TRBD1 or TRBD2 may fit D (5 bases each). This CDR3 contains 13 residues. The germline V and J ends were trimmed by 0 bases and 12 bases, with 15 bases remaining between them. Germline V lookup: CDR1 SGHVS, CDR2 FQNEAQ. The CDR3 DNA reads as TGTGCCAGCAGCTTAGCGGGGCCGGGACCCCCGTACTTC. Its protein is CASSLAGPGPPYF. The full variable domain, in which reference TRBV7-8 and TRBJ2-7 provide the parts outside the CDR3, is GAGVSQSPRYKVAKRGQDVALRCDPISGHVSLFWYQQALGQGPEFLTYFQNEAQLDKSGLPSDRFFAERPEGSVSTLKIQRTQQEDSAVYLCASSLAGPGPPYFGPGTRLTVT.

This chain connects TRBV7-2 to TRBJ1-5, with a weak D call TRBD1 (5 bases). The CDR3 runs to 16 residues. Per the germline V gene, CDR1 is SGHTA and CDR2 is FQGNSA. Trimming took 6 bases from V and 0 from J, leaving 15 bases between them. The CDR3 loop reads CASRGGLLHSNQPQHF. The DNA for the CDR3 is TGTGCCAGCAGGGGGGGATTGCTACATAGCAATCAGCCCCAGCATTTT.

The DNA for the CDR3 is TGTGCCAGCTCAAATCCGGGAAGCTCCTATGGCTACACCTTC. Translated: CASSNPGSSYGYTF. The chain carries TRBV25-1 and TRBJ1-2; no clear D gene. Trimming left V 8 bases short and J 4 bases short, with 17 bases between. CDR1 is MGHDK, CDR2 SYGVNS, per germline. The CDR3 is 14 residues long.

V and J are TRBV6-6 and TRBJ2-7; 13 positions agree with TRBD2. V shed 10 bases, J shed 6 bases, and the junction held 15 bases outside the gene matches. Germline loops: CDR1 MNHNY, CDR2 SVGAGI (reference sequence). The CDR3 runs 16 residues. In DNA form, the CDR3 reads TGTGCCACTCAGGAACTAGCGGGGGGGAAGGGGAGCGAGCAGTACTTC. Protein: CATQELAGGKGSEQYF.

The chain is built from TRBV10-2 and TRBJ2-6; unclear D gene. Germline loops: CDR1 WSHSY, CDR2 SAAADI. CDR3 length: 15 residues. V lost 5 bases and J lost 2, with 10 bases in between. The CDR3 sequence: CASSNTPTGANVLTF. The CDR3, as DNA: TGCGCCAGCAGTAATACCCCTACTGGGGCCAACGTCCTGACTTTC.

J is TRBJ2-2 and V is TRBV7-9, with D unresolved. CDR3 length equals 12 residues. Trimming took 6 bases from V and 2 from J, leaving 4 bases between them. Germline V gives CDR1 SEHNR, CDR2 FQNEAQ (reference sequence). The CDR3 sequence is CASSPNTGELFF. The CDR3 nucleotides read TGTGCCAGCAGTCCCAACACCGGGGAGCTGTTTTTT.

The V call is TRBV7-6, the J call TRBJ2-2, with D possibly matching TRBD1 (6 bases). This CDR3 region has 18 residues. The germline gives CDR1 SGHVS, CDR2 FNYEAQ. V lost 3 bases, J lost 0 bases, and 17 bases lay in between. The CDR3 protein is CASSLLYRDTANTGELFF. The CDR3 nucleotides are TGTGCCAGCAGCTTGTTATACCGGGACACCGCGAACACCGGGGAGCTGTTTTTT. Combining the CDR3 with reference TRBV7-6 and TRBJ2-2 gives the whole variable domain GAGVSQSPRYKVTKRGQDVALRCDPISGHVSLYWYRQALGQGPEFLTYFNYEAQQDKSGLPNDRFSAERPEGSISTLTIQRTEQRDSAMYRCASSLLYRDTANTGELFFGEGSRLTVL.

The CDR3 DNA sequence: TGTGCCAGCAGTACTCGGGGGGGAACAGATACGCAGTATTTT. Its protein product is CASSTRGGTDTQYF. The chain couples TRBV6-4 to TRBJ2-3, with TRBD2 matching over 8 bases. The junction had 4 bases not matched to a gene; V was cut back by 5 bases and J by 3 bases. This CDR3 region has 14 residues. Germline CDR1 MRHNA, CDR2 SNTAGT.

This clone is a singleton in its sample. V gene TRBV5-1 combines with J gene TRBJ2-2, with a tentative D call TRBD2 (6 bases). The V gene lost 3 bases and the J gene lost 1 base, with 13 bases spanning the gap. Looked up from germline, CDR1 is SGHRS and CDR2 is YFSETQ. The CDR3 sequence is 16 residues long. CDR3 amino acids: CASSSTGTENTGELFF. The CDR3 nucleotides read TGCGCCAGCAGCTCGACCGGGACTGAGAACACCGGGGAGCTGTTTTTT.

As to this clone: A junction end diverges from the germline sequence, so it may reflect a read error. The CDR3 here is CASGLGGAYEQYF. CDR3 coding DNA: TGTGCCAGCGGTTTGGGGGGAGCCTACGAGCAGTACTTC. The rearrangement uses TRBV28 and TRBJ2-7; perhaps TRBD2 as D (6 bases). Germline loops: CDR1 MDHEN, CDR2 SYDVKM. CDR3 length: 13 amino acids.

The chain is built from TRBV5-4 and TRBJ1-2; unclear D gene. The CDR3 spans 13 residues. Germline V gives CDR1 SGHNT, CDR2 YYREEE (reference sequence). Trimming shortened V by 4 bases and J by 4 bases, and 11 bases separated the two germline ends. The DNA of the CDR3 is TGTGCCAGCAGCCTCGGACGGGCCTATGGCTACACCTTC. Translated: CASSLGRAYGYTF. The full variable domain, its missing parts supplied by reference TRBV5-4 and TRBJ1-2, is ETGVTQSPTHLIKTRGQQVTLRCSSQSGHNTVSWYQQALGQGPQFIFQYYREEENGRGNFPPRFSGLQFPNYSSELNVNALELDDSALYLCASSLGRAYGYTFGSGTRLTVV.

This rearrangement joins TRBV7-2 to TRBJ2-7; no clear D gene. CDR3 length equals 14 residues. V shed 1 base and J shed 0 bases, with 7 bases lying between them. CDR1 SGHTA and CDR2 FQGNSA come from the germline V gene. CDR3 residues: CASSLGAFSYEQYF. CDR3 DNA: TGTGCCAGCAGCTTAGGGGCGTTCTCCTACGAGCAGTACTTC.

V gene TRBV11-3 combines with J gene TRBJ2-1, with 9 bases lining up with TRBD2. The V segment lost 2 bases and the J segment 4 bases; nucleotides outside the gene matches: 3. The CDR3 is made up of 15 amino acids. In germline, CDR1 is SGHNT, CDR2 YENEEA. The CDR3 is CASSLLAGKYNEQFF. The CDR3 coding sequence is TGTGCCAGCAGCTTACTAGCGGGGAAATACAATGAGCAGTTCTTC. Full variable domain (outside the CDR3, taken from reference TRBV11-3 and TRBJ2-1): EAGVVQSPRYKIIEKKQPVAFWCNPISGHNTLYWYLQNLGQGPELLIRYENEEAVDDSQLPKDRFSAERLKGVDSTLKIQPAELGDSAVYLCASSLLAGKYNEQFFGPGTRLTVL.

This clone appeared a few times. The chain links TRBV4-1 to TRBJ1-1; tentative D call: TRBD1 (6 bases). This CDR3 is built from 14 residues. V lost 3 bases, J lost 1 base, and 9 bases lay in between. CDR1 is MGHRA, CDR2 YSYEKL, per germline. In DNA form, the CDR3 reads TGCGCCAGCAGCCAGGTGGGGGCGAACACTGAAGCTTTCTTT. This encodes CASSQVGANTEAFF.

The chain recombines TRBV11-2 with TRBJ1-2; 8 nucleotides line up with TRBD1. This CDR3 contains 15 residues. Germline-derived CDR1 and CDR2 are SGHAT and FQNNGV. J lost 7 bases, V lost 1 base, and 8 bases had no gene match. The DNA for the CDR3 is TGTGCCAGCAGCTTAGTTGAAGTCGGGACAGGTGGCTACACCTTC. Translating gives CASSLVEVGTGGYTF. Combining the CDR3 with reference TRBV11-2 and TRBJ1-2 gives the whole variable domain EAGVAQSPRYKIIEKRQSVAFWCNPISGHATLYWYQQILGQGPKLLIQFQNNGVVDDSQLPKDRFSAERLKGVDSTLKIQPAKLEDSAVYLCASSLVEVGTGGYTFGSGTRLTVV.

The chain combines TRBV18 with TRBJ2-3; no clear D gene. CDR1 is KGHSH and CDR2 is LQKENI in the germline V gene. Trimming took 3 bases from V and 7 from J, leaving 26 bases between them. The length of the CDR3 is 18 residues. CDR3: CASSPLSRTSPAHYTQYF. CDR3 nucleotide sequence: TGTGCCAGCTCACCTTTATCCCGCACCTCGCCAGCACATTATACGCAGTATTTT.

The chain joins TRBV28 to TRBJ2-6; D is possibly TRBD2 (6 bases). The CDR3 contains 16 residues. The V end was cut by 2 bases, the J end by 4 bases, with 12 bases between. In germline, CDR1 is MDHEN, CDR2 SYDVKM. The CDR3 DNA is TGTGCCAGCAGTTTACCGGGAGATCGGGGGGCCAACGTCCTGACTTTC. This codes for CASSLPGDRGANVLTF.

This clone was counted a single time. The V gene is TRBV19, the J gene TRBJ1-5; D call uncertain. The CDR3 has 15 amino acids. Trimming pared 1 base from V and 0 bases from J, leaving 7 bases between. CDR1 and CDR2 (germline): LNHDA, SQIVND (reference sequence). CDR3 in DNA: TGTGCCAGTAGTATAGCCCCATATAGCAATCAGCCCCAGCATTTT. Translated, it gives CASSIAPYSNQPQHF.

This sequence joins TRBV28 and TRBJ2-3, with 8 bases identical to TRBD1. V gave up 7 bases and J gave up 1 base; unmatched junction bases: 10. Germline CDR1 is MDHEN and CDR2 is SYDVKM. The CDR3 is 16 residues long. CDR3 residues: CASNLTRTGRTDTQYF. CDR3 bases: TGTGCCAGCAACCTTACCCGGACAGGGCGCACAGATACGCAGTATTTT. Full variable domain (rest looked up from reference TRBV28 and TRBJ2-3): DVKVTQSSRYLVKRTGEKVFLECVQDMDHENMFWYRQDPGLGLRLIYFSYDVKMKEKGDIPEGYSVSREKKERFSLILESASTNQTSMYLCASNLTRTGRTDTQYFGPGTRLTVL.

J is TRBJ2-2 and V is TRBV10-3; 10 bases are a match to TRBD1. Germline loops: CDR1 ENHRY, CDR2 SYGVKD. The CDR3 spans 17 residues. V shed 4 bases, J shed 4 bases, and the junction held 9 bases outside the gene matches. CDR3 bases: TGTGCCATCAGTGGGGACAGGGGAGGATATACCACCGGGGAGCTGTTTTTT. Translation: CAISGDRGGYTTGELFF.

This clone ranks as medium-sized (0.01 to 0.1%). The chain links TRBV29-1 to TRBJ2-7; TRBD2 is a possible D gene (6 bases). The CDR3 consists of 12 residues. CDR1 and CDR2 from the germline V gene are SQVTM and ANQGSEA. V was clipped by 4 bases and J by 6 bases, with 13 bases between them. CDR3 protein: CSVAGGEAEQYF. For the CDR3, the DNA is TGCAGCGTTGCCGGCGGGGAAGCCGAGCAGTACTTC.

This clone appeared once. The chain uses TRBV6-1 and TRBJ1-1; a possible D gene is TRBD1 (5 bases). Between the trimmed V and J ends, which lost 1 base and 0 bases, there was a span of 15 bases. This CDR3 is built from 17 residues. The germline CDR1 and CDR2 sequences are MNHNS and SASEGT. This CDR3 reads CASSEGFWGGMNTEAFF. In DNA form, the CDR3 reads TGTGCCAGCAGTGAAGGGTTTTGGGGCGGCATGAACACTGAAGCTTTCTTT.